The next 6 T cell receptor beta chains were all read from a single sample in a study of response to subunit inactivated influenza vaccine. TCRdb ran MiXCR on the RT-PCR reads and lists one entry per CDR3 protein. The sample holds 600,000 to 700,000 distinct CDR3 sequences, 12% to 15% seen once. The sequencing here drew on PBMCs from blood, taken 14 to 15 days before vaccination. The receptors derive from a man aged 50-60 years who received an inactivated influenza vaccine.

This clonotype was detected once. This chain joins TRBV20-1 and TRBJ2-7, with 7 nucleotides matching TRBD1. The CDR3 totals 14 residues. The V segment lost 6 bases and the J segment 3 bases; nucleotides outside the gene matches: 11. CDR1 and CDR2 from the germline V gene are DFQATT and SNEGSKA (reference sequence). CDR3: CSAYTGADIYEQYF. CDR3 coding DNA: TGCAGTGCCTATACAGGGGCCGACATCTACGAGCAGTACTTC.

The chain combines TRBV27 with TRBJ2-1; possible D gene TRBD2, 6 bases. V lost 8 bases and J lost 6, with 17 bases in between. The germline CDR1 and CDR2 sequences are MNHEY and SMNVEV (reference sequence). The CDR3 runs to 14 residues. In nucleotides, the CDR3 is TGTGCCAGCCAGGAGGCGGGAAAACTCAATGAGCAGTTCTTC. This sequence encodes CASQEAGKLNEQFF.

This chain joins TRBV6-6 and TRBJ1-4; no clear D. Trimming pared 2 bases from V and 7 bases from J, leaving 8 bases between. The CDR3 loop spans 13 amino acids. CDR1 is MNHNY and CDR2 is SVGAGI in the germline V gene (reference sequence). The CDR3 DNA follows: TGTGCCAGCAGTTACGGGTGGGGTGAAAAACTGTTTTTT. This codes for CASSYGWGEKLFF.

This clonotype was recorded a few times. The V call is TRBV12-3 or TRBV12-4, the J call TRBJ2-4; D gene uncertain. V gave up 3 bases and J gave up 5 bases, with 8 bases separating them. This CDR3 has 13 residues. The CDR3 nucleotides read TGTGCCAGCAGTTTTAGGGAACAAAACATTCAGTACTTC. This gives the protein CASSFREQNIQYF.

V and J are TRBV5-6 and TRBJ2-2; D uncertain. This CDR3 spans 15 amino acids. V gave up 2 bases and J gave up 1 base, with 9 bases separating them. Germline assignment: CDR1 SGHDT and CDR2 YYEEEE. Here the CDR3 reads CASSFVTLNTGELFF. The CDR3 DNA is TGTGCCAGCAGCTTTGTCACCTTGAACACCGGGGAGCTGTTTTTT.

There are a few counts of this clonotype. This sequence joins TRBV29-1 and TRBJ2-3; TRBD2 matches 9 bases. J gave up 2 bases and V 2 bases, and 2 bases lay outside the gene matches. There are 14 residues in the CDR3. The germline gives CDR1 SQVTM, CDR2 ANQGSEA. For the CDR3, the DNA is TGCAGCGTTGAACTAGCGGGGACCACAGATACGCAGTATTTT. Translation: CSVELAGTTDTQYF.